The text below deals with one TCR beta chain. Assay used: immunoSEQ multiplex PCR; TCRdb lists only in-frame clones, some missing. In the table there are a few hundred thousand clones, 80% to 85% of which are singletons. The data derive from a study of blood T cell repertoires in COVID-19. The CDR3 length is 14 residues. Trimming stripped 8 bases from V and 4 bases from J, with 17 bases between. Germline V gene lookup returns CDR1 SGHVS and CDR2 FQNEAQ. The sequence was obtained from a person aged 65 to 79 with COVID-19, enrolled during active disease. The chain employs TRBV7-8 and TRBJ1-1; D might be TRBD1 (6 bases). Specimen: peripheral blood. CDR3 coding DNA: TGTGCCAGCGGAGAACAGGGCTGGGGCACTGAAGCTTTCTTT. This sequence encodes CASGEQGWGTEAFF.